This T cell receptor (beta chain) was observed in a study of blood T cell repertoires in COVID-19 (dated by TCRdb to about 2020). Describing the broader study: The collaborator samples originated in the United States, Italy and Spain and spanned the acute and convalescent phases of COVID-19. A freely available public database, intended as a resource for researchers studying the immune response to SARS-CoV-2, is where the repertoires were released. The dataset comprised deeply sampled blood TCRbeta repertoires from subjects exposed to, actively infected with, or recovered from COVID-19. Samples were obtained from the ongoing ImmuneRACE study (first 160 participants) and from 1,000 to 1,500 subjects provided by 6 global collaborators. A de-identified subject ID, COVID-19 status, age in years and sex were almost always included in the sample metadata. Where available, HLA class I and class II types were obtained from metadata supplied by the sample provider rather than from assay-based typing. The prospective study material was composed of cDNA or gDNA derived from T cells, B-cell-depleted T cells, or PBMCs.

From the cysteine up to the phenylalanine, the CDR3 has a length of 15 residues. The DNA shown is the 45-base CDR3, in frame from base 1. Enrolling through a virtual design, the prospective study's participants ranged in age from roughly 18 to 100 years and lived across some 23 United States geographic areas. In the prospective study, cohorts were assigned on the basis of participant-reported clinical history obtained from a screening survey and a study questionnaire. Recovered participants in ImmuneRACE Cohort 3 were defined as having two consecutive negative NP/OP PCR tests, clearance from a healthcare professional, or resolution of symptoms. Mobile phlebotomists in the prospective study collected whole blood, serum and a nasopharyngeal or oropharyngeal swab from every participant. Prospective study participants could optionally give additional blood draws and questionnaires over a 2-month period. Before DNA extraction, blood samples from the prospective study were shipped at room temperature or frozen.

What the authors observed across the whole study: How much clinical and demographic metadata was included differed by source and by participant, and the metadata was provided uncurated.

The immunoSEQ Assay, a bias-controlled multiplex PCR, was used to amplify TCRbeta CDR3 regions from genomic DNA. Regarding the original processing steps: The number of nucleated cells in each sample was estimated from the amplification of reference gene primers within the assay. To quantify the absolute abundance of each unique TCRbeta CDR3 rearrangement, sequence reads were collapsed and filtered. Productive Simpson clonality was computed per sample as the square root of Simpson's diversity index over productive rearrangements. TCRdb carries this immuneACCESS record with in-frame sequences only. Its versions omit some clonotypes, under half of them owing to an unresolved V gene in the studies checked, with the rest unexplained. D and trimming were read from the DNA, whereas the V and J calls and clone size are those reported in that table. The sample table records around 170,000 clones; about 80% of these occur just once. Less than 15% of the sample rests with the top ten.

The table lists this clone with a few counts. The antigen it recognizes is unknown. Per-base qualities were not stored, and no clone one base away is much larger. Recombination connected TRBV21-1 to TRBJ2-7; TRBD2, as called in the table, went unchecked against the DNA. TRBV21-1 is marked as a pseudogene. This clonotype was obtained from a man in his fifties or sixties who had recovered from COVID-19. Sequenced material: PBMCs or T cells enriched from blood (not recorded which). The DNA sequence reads TGTGCCAGCAGCAAAGCGCGGAGCGGTCCCTACGAGCAGTACTTC. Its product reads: CASSKARSGPYEQYF.